The 6 T cell receptor beta chains presented below share a single source sample, sequenced in a study of T cells after yellow fever vaccination. Each CDR3 protein is one row after TCRdb ran MiXCR on the 5' RACE reads. The table has around 590,000 distinct CDR3 sequences, around 12% seen once; the top ten hold 14% to 15%. Specimen: PBMCs, collected on the day of the yellow fever booster vaccination. The receptors were gathered from a man aged 25-40 years who received the YFV17D yellow fever vaccine.

V gene TRBV7-2 combines with J gene TRBJ2-3; no clear D. CDR1 is SGHTA and CDR2 is FQGNSA in the germline V gene. V was pared by 5 bases and J by 6 bases, with 12 bases between. The CDR3 spans 13 residues. Written as DNA, the CDR3 is TGTGCCAGCAGCCGGGCCCGAGCGGATACGCAGTATTTT. Protein: CASSRARADTQYF.

The chain combines TRBV6-5 with TRBJ2-2; D possibly uses TRBD1 or TRBD2 (5 bases each). The CDR3 loop spans 13 amino acids. CDR1 and CDR2 (germline): MNHEY, SVGAGI. The V end was cut by 8 bases, the J end by 8 bases, with 15 bases between. CDR3 coding DNA: TGTGCCAGCTGGGACCTTTTAGGTGGGGAGCTGTTTTTT. Its translation: CASWDLLGGELFF.

The chain links TRBV3-1 to TRBJ2-7; 9 nucleotides align to TRBD2. The CDR3 totals 15 residues. CDR1 is LGHDT and CDR2 is YNNKEL in the germline V gene (reference sequence). J lost 4 bases, V lost 2 bases, and 6 bases had no gene match. The CDR3 protein is CASSQPGTSIYEQYF. CDR3 coding DNA: TGTGCCAGCAGCCAACCCGGGACTAGCATTTACGAGCAGTACTTC.

Ten or more counts support this clonotype. The gene calls are TRBV14 and TRBJ2-5, with 10 bases that match TRBD2. Trimming removed 1 base from V and 2 bases from J; junction bases left unmatched: 7. CDR1 is SGHDN and CDR2 is FVKESK in the germline V gene. The CDR3 is made up of 17 amino acids. The CDR3 DNA sequence: TGTGCCAGCAGCCAAGGGACTAGCGGAGGGAGGCAAGAGACCCAGTACTTC. Its translation is CASSQGTSGGRQETQYF.

This clonotype occurred a few times. This chain joins TRBV20-1 and TRBJ1-1; no reliable D call. Germline V gene data show CDR1 as DFQATT and CDR2 as SNEGSKA (reference sequence). The CDR3 has 12 residues. Trimming removed 6 bases from V and 1 base from J, with 9 bases in between. CDR3 coding DNA: TGCAGTGCCGAGGTCGGGAACACTGAAGCTTTCTTT. Translation: CSAEVGNTEAFF.

This clonotype was seen just once. The CDR3: CASSDMTNTEAFF. In DNA, the CDR3 is TGTGCCAGCAGCGACATGACCAACACTGAAGCTTTCTTT. The chain combines TRBV6-1 with TRBJ1-1; D remains unclear. Germline CDR1 and CDR2: MNHNS and SASEGT. Trimming left V 6 bases short and J 2 bases short, with 10 bases between. The CDR3 covers 13 residues.